Sequencing of this TCR beta chain was carried out in a study of OX40 agonist ivuxolimab in advanced cancers. Study background: Two cutaneous melanoma patients and one hepatocellular carcinoma patient, three in all, had partial responses. Findings and caveats of the study: Those patients achieving a partial response at 0.1-3.0 mg/kg showed among the lowest clonal expansion.

Produced via immunoSEQ multiplex PCR; TCRdb's table is partial and in-frame only. Seen here are tens of thousands of clones, approximately 90% observed once, and the top ten hold roughly 12%. Germline-derived CDR1 and CDR2 are SEHNR and FQNEAQ (reference sequence). V was trimmed by 5 bases and J by 6 bases, leaving 16 bases between them. The CDR3 covers 15 residues. Blood sampling was done at baseline, cycle 4 day 1, and cycle 7 day 1. As concerns this clone: Its antigen remains unknown.

The sample here was CD4+ or CD8+ T cells sorted from blood, taken in a trial of the OX40 agonist ivuxolimab. The chain has TRBV7-9 and TRBJ2-2; D might be TRBD1 (8 bases). The sequence was obtained from an adult with an advanced solid tumor such as melanoma, head and neck, liver or kidney cancer. The CDR3 bases are TGTGCCAGCAGCCCTACAGGGGGGGGACCCGGGGAGCTGTTTTTT. It yields the protein CASSPTGGGPGELFF.